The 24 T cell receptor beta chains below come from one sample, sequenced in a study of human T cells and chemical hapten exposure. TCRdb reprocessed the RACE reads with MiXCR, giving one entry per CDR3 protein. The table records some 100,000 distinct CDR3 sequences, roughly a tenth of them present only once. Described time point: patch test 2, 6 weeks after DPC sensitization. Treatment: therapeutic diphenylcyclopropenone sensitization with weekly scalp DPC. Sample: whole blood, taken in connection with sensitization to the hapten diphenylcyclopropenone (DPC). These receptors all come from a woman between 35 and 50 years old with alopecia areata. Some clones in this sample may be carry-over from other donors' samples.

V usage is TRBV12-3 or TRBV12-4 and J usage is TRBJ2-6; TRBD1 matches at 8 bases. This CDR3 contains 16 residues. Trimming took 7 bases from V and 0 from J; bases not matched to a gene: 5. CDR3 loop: CASNTGGPSGANVLTF. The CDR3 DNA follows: TGTGCCAGCAACACAGGGGGGCCCTCTGGGGCCAACGTCCTGACTTTC.

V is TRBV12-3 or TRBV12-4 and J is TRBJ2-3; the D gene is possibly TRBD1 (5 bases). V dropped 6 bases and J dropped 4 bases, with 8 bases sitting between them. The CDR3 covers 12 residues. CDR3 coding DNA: TGTGCCAGCAGCCTCAGGGCAGATACGCAGTATTTT. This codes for CASSLRADTQYF.

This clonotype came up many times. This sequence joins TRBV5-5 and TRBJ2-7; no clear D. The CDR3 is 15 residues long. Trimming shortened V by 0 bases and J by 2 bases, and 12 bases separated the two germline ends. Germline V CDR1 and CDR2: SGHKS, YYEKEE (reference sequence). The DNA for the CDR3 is TGTGCCAGCAGCTTGGATTCGGCACCGACCTACGAGCAGTACTTC. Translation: CASSLDSAPTYEQYF.

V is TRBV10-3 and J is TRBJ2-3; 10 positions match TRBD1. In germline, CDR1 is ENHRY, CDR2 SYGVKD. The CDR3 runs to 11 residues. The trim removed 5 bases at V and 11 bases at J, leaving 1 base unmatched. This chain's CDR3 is CAISRDRGQYF. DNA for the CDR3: TGTGCCATCAGTAGGGACAGGGGGCAGTATTTT.

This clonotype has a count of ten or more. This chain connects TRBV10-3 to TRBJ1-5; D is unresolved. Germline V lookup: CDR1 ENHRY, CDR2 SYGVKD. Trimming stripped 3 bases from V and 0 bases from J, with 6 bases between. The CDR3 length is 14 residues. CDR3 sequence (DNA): TGTGCCATCAGTGAAAGAGATAGCAATCAGCCCCAGCATTTT. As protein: CAISERDSNQPQHF.

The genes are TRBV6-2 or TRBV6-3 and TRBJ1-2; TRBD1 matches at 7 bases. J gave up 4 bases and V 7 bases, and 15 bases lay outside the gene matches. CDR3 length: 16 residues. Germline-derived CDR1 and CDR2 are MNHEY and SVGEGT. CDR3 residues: CASTTERQGSFYGYTF. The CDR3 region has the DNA TGTGCCAGCACGACAGAAAGACAGGGAAGCTTCTATGGCTACACCTTC.

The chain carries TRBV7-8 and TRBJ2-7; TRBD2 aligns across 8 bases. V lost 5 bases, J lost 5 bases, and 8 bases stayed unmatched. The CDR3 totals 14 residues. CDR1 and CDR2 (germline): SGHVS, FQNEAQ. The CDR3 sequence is CASSDLAGSNEQYF. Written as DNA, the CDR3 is TGTGCCAGCAGCGATTTAGCGGGGTCCAACGAGCAGTACTTC.

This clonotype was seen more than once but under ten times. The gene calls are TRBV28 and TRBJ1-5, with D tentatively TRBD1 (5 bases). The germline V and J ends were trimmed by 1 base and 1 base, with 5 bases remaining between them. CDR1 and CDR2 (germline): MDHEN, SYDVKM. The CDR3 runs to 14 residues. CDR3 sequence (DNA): TGTGCCAGCAGTTTATACAGGAGCAATCAGCCCCAGCATTTT. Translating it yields CASSLYRSNQPQHF.

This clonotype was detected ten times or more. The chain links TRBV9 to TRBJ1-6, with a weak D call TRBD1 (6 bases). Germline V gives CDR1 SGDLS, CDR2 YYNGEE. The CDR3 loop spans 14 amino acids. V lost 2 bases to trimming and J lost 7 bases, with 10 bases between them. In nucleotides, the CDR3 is TGTGCCAGCAGCGTGATGGGGGGCAATTCACCCCTCCACTTT. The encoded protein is CASSVMGGNSPLHF.

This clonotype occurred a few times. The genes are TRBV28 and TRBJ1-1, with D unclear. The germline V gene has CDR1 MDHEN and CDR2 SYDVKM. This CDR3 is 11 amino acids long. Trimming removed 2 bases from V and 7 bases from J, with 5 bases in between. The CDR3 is CASSLDGEAFF. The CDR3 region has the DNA TGTGCCAGCAGTTTAGACGGTGAAGCTTTCTTT.

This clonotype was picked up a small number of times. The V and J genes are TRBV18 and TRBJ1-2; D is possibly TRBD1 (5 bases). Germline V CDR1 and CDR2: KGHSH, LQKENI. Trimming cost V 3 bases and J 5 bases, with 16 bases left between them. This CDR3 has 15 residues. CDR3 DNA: TGTGCCAGCTCACCCGACAGTTACGCGCTGTATGGCTACACCTTC. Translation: CASSPDSYALYGYTF. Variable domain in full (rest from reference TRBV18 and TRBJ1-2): NAGVMQNPRHLVRRRGQEARLRCSPMKGHSHVYWYRQLPEEGLKFMVYLQKENIIDESGMPKERFSAEFPKEGPSILRIQQVVRGDSAAYFCASSPDSYALYGYTFGSGTRLTVV.

The CDR3 region has the DNA TGTGCCAGCAGCTTTAGCGGGGGGTCCCCAGATACGCAGTATTTT. It codes for CASSFSGGSPDTQYF. V and J are TRBV7-3 and TRBJ2-3; 10 positions agree with TRBD2. V shed 3 bases and J 4 bases; nucleotides not matched to a gene: 4. The length of the CDR3 is 15 residues. Per the germline V gene, CDR1 is SGHTA and CDR2 is FQGTGA.

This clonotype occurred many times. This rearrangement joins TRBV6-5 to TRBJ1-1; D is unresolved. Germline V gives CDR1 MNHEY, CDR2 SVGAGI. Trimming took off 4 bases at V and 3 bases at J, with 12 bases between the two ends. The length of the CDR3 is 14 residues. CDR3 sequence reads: CASSLKPVHTEAFF. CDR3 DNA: TGTGCCAGCAGTTTAAAACCAGTCCACACTGAAGCTTTCTTT.

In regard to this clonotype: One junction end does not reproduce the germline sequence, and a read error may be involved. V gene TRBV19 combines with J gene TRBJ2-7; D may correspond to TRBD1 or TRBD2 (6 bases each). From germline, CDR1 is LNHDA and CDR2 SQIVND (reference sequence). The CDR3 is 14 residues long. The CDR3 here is CASSPLGGSGEQHF. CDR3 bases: TGTGCCAGTTCTCCCCTCGGGGGCTCAGGCGAGCAGCACTTC.

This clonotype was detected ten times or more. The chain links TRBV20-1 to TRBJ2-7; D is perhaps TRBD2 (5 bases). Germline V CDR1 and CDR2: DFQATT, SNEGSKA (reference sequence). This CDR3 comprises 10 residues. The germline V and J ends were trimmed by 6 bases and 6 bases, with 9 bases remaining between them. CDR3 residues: CSARGFEQYF. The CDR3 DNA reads TGCAGTGCCCGCGGGTTCGAGCAGTACTTC.

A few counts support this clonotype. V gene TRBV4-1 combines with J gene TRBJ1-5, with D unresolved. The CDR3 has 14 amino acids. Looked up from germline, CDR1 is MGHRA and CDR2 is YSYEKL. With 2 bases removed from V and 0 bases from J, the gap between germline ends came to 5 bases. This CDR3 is CASSQLSSNQPQHF. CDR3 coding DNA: TGCGCCAGCAGCCAACTAAGTAGCAATCAGCCCCAGCATTTT.

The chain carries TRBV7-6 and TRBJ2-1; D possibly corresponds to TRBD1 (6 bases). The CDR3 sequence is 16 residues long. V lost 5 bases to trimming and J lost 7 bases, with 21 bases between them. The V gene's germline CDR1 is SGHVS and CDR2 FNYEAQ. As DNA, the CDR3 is TGTGCCAGCAGCCCCTTCCAAGGGGGTAATGAAAATGAGCAGTTCTTC. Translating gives CASSPFQGGNENEQFF.

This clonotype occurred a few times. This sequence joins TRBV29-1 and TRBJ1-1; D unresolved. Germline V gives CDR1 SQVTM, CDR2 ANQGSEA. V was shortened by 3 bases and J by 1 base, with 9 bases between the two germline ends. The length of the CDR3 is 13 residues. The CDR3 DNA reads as TGCAGCGTTGACCTAGCCTCGAACACTGAAGCTTTCTTT. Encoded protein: CSVDLASNTEAFF.

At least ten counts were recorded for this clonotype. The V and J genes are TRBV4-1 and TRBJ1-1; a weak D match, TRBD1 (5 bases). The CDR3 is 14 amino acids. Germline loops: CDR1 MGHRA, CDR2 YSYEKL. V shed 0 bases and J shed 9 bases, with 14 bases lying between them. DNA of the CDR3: TGCGCCAGCAGCCAAGATAGAGAGGGGCGACAAGCTTTCTTT. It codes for CASSQDREGRQAFF.

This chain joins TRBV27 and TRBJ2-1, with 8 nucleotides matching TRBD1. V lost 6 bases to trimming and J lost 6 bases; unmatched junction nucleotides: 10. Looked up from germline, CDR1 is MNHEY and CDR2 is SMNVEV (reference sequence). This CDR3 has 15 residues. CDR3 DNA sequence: TGTGCCAGCAGAAATATACACACAGGGGGCAATGAGCAGTTCTTC. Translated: CASRNIHTGGNEQFF.

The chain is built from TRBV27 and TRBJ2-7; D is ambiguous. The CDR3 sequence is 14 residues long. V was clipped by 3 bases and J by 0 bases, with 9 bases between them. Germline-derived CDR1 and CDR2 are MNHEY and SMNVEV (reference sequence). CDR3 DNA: TGTGCCAGCAGTTTCGACCCGGGCTCCTACGAGCAGTACTTC. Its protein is CASSFDPGSYEQYF.

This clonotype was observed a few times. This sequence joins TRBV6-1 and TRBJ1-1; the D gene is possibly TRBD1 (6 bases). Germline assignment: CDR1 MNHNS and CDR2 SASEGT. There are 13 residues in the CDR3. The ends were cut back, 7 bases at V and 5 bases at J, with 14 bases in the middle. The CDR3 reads CASTYRVTTEAFF. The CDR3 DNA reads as TGTGCCAGCACCTACAGGGTAACTACTGAAGCTTTCTTT.

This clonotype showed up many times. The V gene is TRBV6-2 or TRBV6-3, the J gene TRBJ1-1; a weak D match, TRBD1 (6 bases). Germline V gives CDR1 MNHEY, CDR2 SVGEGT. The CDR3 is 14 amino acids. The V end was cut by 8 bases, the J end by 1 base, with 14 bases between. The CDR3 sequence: CASGKQGWNTEAFF. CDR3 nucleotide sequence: TGTGCCAGCGGAAAACAGGGATGGAACACTGAAGCTTTCTTT.

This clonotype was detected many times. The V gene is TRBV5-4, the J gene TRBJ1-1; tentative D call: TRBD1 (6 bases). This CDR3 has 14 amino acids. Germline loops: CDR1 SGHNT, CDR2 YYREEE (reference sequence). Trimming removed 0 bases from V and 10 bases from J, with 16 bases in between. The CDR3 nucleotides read TGTGCCAGCAGCTTGGGCACCGTGGGGGCTGGAGCTTTCTTT. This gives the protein CASSLGTVGAGAFF.